The TCR beta chain under discussion was sequenced for a study of T cells in localized non-small cell lung cancer. Study-level results: Sequencing, confined to only one tumor region, leaves heterogeneity possible. The study detected a median about 60 of the top 100 tumor clones in adjacent lung. In uninvolved adjacent lung, T cell clonality reached its highest value, exceeding tumor.

Germline CDR1 reads MNHGY; CDR2 reads SAAAGT. The CDR3 spans 13 residues. Assay used: immunoSEQ multiplex PCR; TCRdb lists only in-frame clones, some missing. The table has approximately 1,400 clones, around a quarter seen once. The table lists this clone with a few counts. As yet, its antigen is unknown. A read error may produce the germline difference seen at one junction end. Sequencing used lung tumor tissue, obtained before any cancer treatment. The clonotype originates from a male donor at least 60 years old with stage III lung adenocarcinoma. The chain uses TRBV6-8 and TRBJ1-1; a weak D match, TRBD1 (5 bases). The CDR3 bases are TGTGCCATCAGTGTCTCAGGGATCACTGAAGCTTTCTTT. This codes for CAISVSGITEAFF.